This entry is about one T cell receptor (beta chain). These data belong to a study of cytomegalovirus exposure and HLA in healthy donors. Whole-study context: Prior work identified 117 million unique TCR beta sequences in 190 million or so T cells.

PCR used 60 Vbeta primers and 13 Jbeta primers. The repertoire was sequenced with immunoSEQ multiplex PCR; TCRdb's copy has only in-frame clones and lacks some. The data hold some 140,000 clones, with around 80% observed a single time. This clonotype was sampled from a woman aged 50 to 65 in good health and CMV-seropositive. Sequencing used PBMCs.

CDR3 in amino acids: CASSGTGHGGAIGELFF. The CDR3 bases are TGTGCCAGCAGCGGAACTGGCCACGGGGGGGCGATCGGGGAGCTGTTTTTT. The V gene is TRBV9, the J gene TRBJ2-2; the match to TRBD2 covers 8 bases. The germline CDR1 and CDR2 sequences are SGDLS and YYNGEE. This CDR3 spans 17 amino acids. V was pared by 3 bases and J by 7 bases, with 14 bases of the junction left unmatched.